These 22 T cell receptor beta chains were sequenced from one sample in a study of identical twins. TCRdb independently ran MiXCR on the 5' RACE reads; one entry per CDR3 protein. The repertoire holds 350,000 to 450,000 distinct CDR3 sequences, less than 20% seen once, with more than 10% in the top ten. The source material was naive T cells sorted from blood. These TCRs come from a man aged 45-60 years in good health.

The CDR3 reads CASSRVEGGTEAFF. CDR3 coding DNA: TGCGCCAGCAGCCGGGTAGAGGGTGGAACTGAAGCTTTCTTT. This rearrangement joins TRBV5-1 to TRBJ1-1; D remains ambiguous. This CDR3 has 14 residues. V lost 4 bases and J lost 5, with 15 bases in between. Looked up from germline, CDR1 is SGHRS and CDR2 is YFSETQ.

V usage is TRBV7-8 and J usage is TRBJ2-2; D ambiguous. The germline V gene encodes CDR1 SGHVS and CDR2 FQNEAQ. Trimming shortened V by 1 base and J by 2 bases, and 14 bases separated the two germline ends. The CDR3 covers 17 residues. CDR3 amino acids: CASSLVLNFLNTGELFF. The CDR3 region has the DNA TGTGCCAGCAGCTTAGTTCTGAATTTCCTTAACACCGGGGAGCTGTTTTTT.

This clonotype was counted at least ten times. The chain joins TRBV6-6 to TRBJ1-1; 7 positions agree with TRBD1. V was pared by 10 bases and J by 4 bases, with 9 bases of the junction left unmatched. The CDR3 is made up of 13 amino acids. Per the germline V gene, CDR1 is MNHNY and CDR2 is SVGAGI (reference sequence). CDR3 nucleotides: TGTGCCACCGAACAGGGGCAAGGCACTGAAGCTTTCTTT. Translating gives CATEQGQGTEAFF.

This chain links TRBV29-1 with TRBJ2-7; 8 bases match TRBD1. The CDR3 extends over 14 amino acids. Trimming removed 3 bases from V and 7 bases from J; junction bases left unmatched: 11. The germline CDR1 and CDR2 sequences are SQVTM and ANQGSEA. The CDR3 DNA follows: TGCAGCGTTGAGGTCAGGGGGCTGGATTATGAGCAGTACTTC. It translates to CSVEVRGLDYEQYF.

J is TRBJ1-1 and V is TRBV6-5; D gene uncertain. Per germline, CDR1 MNHEY and CDR2 SVGAGI. Trimming left V 2 bases short and J 4 bases short, with 11 bases between. The CDR3 length is 14 residues. The CDR3 loop is CASSYGNLVTEAFF. The CDR3 DNA follows: TGTGCCAGCAGTTACGGAAACCTGGTCACTGAAGCTTTCTTT.

This clonotype was detected only a few times. V and J are TRBV20-1 and TRBJ2-5; a weak D match, TRBD1 (8 bases). The CDR3 is made up of 13 amino acids. Per germline, CDR1 DFQATT and CDR2 SNEGSKA (reference sequence). The V end was cut by 2 bases, the J end by 5 bases, with 12 bases between. This chain's CDR3 is CSARKQGGETQYF. The CDR3 bases are TGCAGTGCTAGAAAACAGGGGGGGGAGACCCAGTACTTC.

This clonotype was found a few times. The J gene is TRBJ2-7, the V gene TRBV28, with a possible D match to TRBD1 (6 bases). This CDR3 is built from 14 residues. CDR1 MDHEN and CDR2 SYDVKM come from the germline V gene. Trimming left V 3 bases short and J 2 bases short, with 11 bases between. CDR3 DNA: TGTGCCAGCAGTTTTGCAGGGGCGGCCTACGAGCAGTACTTC. It encodes CASSFAGAAYEQYF.

The DNA of the CDR3 is TGTGCCAGCAGCCCTTTTGGACAGGGACTCCTCTGGGGAAAACTGTTTTTT. Translating it yields CASSPFGQGLLWGKLFF. This chain connects TRBV12-3 or TRBV12-4 to TRBJ1-4; TRBD1 matches 8 bases. The CDR3 loop spans 17 amino acids. The V gene end was trimmed by 6 bases and the J gene end by 10 bases; junction bases not matched to a gene: 19.

Ten or more counts support this clonotype. V gene TRBV5-1 combines with J gene TRBJ2-3, with TRBD2 matching over 11 bases. Trimming took 4 bases from V and 4 from J; bases not matched to a gene: 5. The CDR3 spans 15 residues. Germline V gene data show CDR1 as SGHRS and CDR2 as YFSETQ. CDR3 protein: CASSITSGSPDTQYF. CDR3 nucleotide sequence: TGCGCCAGCAGCATCACTAGCGGGAGCCCAGATACGCAGTATTTT.

The V and J genes are TRBV20-1 and TRBJ2-7; 7 nucleotides agree with TRBD1. The germline CDR1 and CDR2 sequences are DFQATT and SNEGSKA (reference sequence). The CDR3 contains 13 residues. The V segment lost 2 bases and the J segment 3 bases; nucleotides outside the gene matches: 4. The CDR3 DNA reads as TGCAGTGCTAGAAAAGGGACAGACTACGAGCAGTACTTC. Amino acids: CSARKGTDYEQYF.

This clonotype was detected a few times. A much larger clone lies a single base off, so this may be a read error. The J gene is TRBJ1-5, the V gene TRBV19; possible D gene TRBD1, 6 bases. V gave up 8 bases and J gave up 5 bases, with 16 bases separating them. Germline V gives CDR1 LNHDA, CDR2 SQIVND (reference sequence). This CDR3 comprises 14 residues. CDR3 DNA: TGTGCCAGTGCCCCGGGGGCGTTTGATCAGCCCCAGCATTTT. This gives the protein CASAPGAFDQPQHF.

The CDR3 protein is CASSLGRRYNEQFF. In DNA, the CDR3 is TGTGCCAGCAGTTTAGGGCGACGGTACAATGAGCAGTTCTTC. The chain recombines TRBV12-3 or TRBV12-4 with TRBJ2-1; D unclear. V lost 1 base to trimming and J lost 4 bases, with 8 bases between them. CDR3 length equals 14 residues.

This clonotype was seen a handful of times. This rearrangement joins TRBV6-1 to TRBJ2-2; perhaps TRBD2 as D (7 bases). Deletions cut 5 bases from V and 5 bases from J, with 18 bases between. The germline V gene has CDR1 MNHNS and CDR2 SASEGT. CDR3 length equals 16 residues. CDR3 sequence (DNA): TGTGCCAGCAGTCGATATTCCAGGGGAGGGACCGGGGAGCTGTTTTTT. As protein: CASSRYSRGGTGELFF.

This clonotype showed up just a few times. This chain joins TRBV7-2 and TRBJ2-1; weak D call: TRBD1 (5 bases). The germline CDR1 and CDR2 sequences are SGHTA and FQGNSA. V was cut by 8 bases and J by 7 bases, with 18 bases left in between. This CDR3 spans 14 amino acids. The CDR3 here is CASGRVFPLNEQFF. The CDR3 region has the DNA TGTGCCAGCGGCAGGGTTTTCCCTCTGAATGAGCAGTTCTTC.

This clonotype was picked up many times. This chain links TRBV27 with TRBJ1-1; perhaps TRBD1 as D (6 bases). V was trimmed by 5 bases and J by 6 bases, leaving 10 bases between them. The CDR3 has 12 residues. Germline assignment: CDR1 MNHEY and CDR2 SMNVEV (reference sequence). CDR3 amino acids: CASSPNRAEAFF. The CDR3 nucleotides are TGTGCCAGCAGTCCAAACAGGGCTGAAGCTTTCTTT.

The V and J genes are TRBV12-3 or TRBV12-4 and TRBJ2-7; 9 bases fit TRBD2. This CDR3 comprises 15 residues. With V trimmed by 6 bases and J by 4 bases, 10 bases remained unmatched. Here the CDR3 reads CASRQAGTSYYEQYF. The CDR3 nucleotides are TGTGCCAGCAGACAGGCCGGGACTAGCTATTACGAGCAGTACTTC.

The sample holds one count of this clonotype. Given a much more abundant clone one base away, this may be a read error. V usage is TRBV20-1 and J usage is TRBJ2-2; 10 nucleotides line up with TRBD2. The CDR3 contains 15 residues. CDR1 is DFQATT, CDR2 SNEGSKA, per germline (reference sequence). CDR3 coding DNA: TGCAGTGCTAGGCTAGCGGGAGTTCCCACCGGGGAGGTGTTTTTT. Its translation: CSARLAGVPTGEVFF.

The V call is TRBV20-1, the J call TRBJ1-6; no clear D. Germline V gene lookup returns CDR1 DFQATT and CDR2 SNEGSKA (reference sequence). The CDR3 runs 14 residues. With 6 bases removed from V and 6 bases from J, the gap between germline ends came to 15 bases. DNA for the CDR3: TGCAGTGCGTCATCCGGGCACCCTAATTCACCCCTCCACTTT. Translated, it gives CSASSGHPNSPLHF.

The V and J genes are TRBV23-1 and TRBJ2-7, with TRBD1 matching 9 bases. TRBV23-1 falls under the ORF class, with uncertain function. The CDR3 length is 16 residues. The V and J ends lost 7 bases and 7 bases, in that order; junction bases with no gene match: 17. In DNA, the CDR3 is TGCGCCAGCACTCACCCGGGGGGACAGGGAACAATGGAGCAGTACTTC. This codes for CASTHPGGQGTMEQYF.

This clonotype was counted a few times. This chain links TRBV6-2 or TRBV6-3 with TRBJ2-2; TRBD2 aligns across 10 bases. CDR1 is MNHEY, CDR2 SVGEGT, per germline. The CDR3 is made up of 21 amino acids. After removal of 2 bases from V and 2 bases from J, the junction contained 17 bases not matched to a gene. In DNA, the CDR3 is TGTGCCAGCAGTTACGGAGCTGGACTAGCGGTCTGGGAGCCTAACACCGGGGAGCTGTTTTTT. It specifies CASSYGAGLAVWEPNTGELFF.

This clonotype was counted ten times or more. The rearrangement uses TRBV4-2 and TRBJ1-2; 7 nucleotides line up with TRBD1. The CDR3 covers 14 residues. Germline CDR1 LGHNA, CDR2 YNFKEQ. J lost 3 bases, V lost 3 bases, and 4 bases had no gene match. The CDR3 loop is CASSHTGTDYGYTF. CDR3 coding DNA: TGTGCCAGCAGCCATACGGGGACAGACTATGGCTACACCTTC.

The table lists this clonotype with a few counts. The gene calls are TRBV5-6 and TRBJ1-2; unclear D gene. V lost 1 base and J 8 bases, leaving 15 bases between the germline ends. Germline CDR1 reads SGHDT; CDR2 reads YYEEEE. This CDR3 contains 14 residues. This CDR3 reads CASSLRNTRGGYTF. The CDR3 bases are TGTGCCAGCAGCTTGAGGAACACCCGCGGGGGCTACACCTTC. Based on the CDR3 plus reference TRBV5-6 and TRBJ1-2, the full variable domain is DAGVTQSPTHLIKTRGQQVTLRCSPKSGHDTVSWYQQALGQGPQFIFQYYEEEERQRGNFPDRFSGHQFPNYSSELNVNALLLGDSALYLCASSLRNTRGGYTFGSGTRLTVV.